The clone carrying this T cell receptor (beta chain) was detected a few times. The target antigen is unknown. The entry originates in a study of T cells after yellow fever vaccination. Regarding the study as a whole: One caveat is that FACS-sorted repertoires could contain abundant clonotypes contaminating from the bulk population. Post-booster repertoires contained most primary-vaccination clones again (approximately 95% CD4, 85% to 90% CD8). It was a weaker secondary response, yet one that peaked faster, at day 5 versus 15.

This CDR3 region has 13 residues. Germline V lookup: CDR1 SGHDT, CDR2 YYEEEE. V lost 4 bases, J lost 5 bases, and 7 bases lay in between. Generation of TCR cDNA used 5'RACE template switching (which added a universal primer site and UMIs). TCRdb recomputed calls from the 5' RACE reads with MiXCR, one row per CDR3 protein. The data hold more than 300,000 distinct CDR3 sequences, with about 10% observed a single time. The chain recombines TRBV5-6 with TRBJ1-6; no clear D gene. Sequencing was performed on CD4+ T cells sorted from PBMCs, taken 45 days after the yellow fever booster vaccination. The TCR comes from a man aged 18 to 30 who received the YFV17D yellow fever vaccine. This chain's CDR3 is CASSRLHNSPLHF. CDR3 in DNA: TGTGCCAGCAGCCGACTCCATAATTCACCCCTCCACTTT.